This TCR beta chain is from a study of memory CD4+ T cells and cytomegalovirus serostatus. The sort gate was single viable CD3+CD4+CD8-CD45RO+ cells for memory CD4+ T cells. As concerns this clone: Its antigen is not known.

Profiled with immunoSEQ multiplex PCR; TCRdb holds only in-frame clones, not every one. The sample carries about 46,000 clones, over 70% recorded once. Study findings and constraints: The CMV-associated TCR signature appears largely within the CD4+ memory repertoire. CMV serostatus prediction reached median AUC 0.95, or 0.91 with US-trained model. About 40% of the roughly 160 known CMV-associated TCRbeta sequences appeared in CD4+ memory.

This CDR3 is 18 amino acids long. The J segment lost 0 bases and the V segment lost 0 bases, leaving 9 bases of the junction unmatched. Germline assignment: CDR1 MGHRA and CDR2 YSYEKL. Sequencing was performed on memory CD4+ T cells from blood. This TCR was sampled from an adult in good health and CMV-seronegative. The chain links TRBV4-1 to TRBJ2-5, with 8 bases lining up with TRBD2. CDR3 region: CASSQDGGAFSNQETQYF. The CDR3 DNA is TGCGCCAGCAGCCAAGACGGGGGGGCCTTTTCGAACCAAGAGACCCAGTACTTC.